The 9 T cell receptor beta chains below were found in one sample sequenced in a study. TCRdb fed the RT-PCR reads into MiXCR, producing one record per CDR3 protein. This table holds more than 600,000 distinct CDR3 sequences, 14% found once. Specimen: memory CD4+ T cells from blood. The receptors come from a female donor in good health, serving as a healthy control.

For the CDR3, the DNA is TGTGCCAGCAGTGAAGGGGGGGGGGCTTACTATGGCTACACCTTC. As protein: CASSEGGGAYYGYTF. This chain uses TRBV6-1 with TRBJ1-2, with D maybe TRBD1 (6 bases). The germline V gene encodes CDR1 MNHNS and CDR2 SASEGT. The CDR3 runs to 15 residues. V dropped 1 base and J dropped 3 bases, with 12 bases sitting between them.

This chain joins TRBV5-1 and TRBJ2-7, with D hard to call. V gave up 5 bases and J gave up 5 bases, with 14 bases separating them. This CDR3 region has 13 residues. The V gene's germline CDR1 is SGHRS and CDR2 YFSETQ. CDR3 coding DNA: TGCGCCAGCAGGCACCCCGCCTCGGACGAGCAGTACTTC. Translation gives CASRHPASDEQYF.

CDR3 region: CASSIQLADTQYF. CDR3 bases: TGCGCCAGCAGCATACAACTTGCAGATACGCAGTATTTT. The chain carries TRBV5-1 and TRBJ2-3; D is undetermined. V dropped 4 bases and J dropped 4 bases, with 10 bases sitting between them. The germline CDR1 and CDR2 sequences are SGHRS and YFSETQ. This CDR3 has 13 amino acids.

Only one count was recorded for this clonotype. The chain uses TRBV6-2 or TRBV6-3 and TRBJ2-1; 10 positions match TRBD2. CDR3 length: 15 residues. The germline CDR1 and CDR2 sequences are MNHEY and SVGEGT. V lost 6 bases, J lost 8 bases, and 10 bases stayed unmatched. CDR3 in DNA: TGTGCCAGCAGCCTAAGCGGGGGGGCCAATGATGAGCAGTTCTTC. Protein sequence: CASSLSGGANDEQFF.

This clonotype was counted at least ten times. J is TRBJ1-2 and V is TRBV6-4; D not certain. Trimming took off 0 bases at V and 2 bases at J, with 7 bases between the two ends. This CDR3 is 14 amino acids long. Germline V gene data show CDR1 as MRHNA and CDR2 as SNTAGT. The DNA of the CDR3 is TGTGCCAGCAGTGACTCGGAAGGGAACTATGGCTACACCTTC. Protein product: CASSDSEGNYGYTF.

The V and J genes are TRBV5-4 and TRBJ2-5; TRBD2 matches 13 bases. Germline CDR1 SGHNT, CDR2 YYREEE (reference sequence). Germline trimming cut 0 bases from V and 2 bases from J; bases unmatched to any gene: 10. The CDR3 extends over 19 amino acids. CDR3 amino acids: CASSLVRLAGGSGQETQYF. CDR3 DNA sequence: TGTGCCAGCAGCTTGGTTCGACTAGCGGGGGGTAGTGGGCAAGAGACCCAGTACTTC.

This clonotype was seen more than once but under ten times. This chain connects TRBV3-1 to TRBJ2-1, with TRBD2 as a possible D gene (6 bases). There are 17 residues in the CDR3. V lost 4 bases and J 9 bases, leaving 25 bases between the germline ends. From germline, CDR1 is LGHDT and CDR2 YNNKEL (reference sequence). In nucleotides, the CDR3 is TGTGCCAGCAGCCCCATGCCCGTGGGGAGCGGGCCGTTTGAGCAGTTCTTC. Translation gives CASSPMPVGSGPFEQFF.

V is TRBV5-6 and J is TRBJ1-1; D remains ambiguous. The V end lost 0 bases, the J end lost 1 base, and 10 bases lay between the germline ends. Germline-derived CDR1 and CDR2 are SGHDT and YYEEEE. There are 15 residues in the CDR3. CDR3 sequence reads: CASSLDGIENTEAFF. CDR3 sequence (DNA): TGTGCCAGCAGCTTGGACGGAATCGAGAACACTGAAGCTTTCTTT. The full variable domain, its missing parts supplied by reference TRBV5-6 and TRBJ1-1, is DAGVTQSPTHLIKTRGQQVTLRCSPKSGHDTVSWYQQALGQGPQFIFQYYEEEERQRGNFPDRFSGHQFPNYSSELNVNALLLGDSALYLCASSLDGIENTEAFFGQGTRLTVV.

J is TRBJ2-1 and V is TRBV6-1; D might be TRBD1 or TRBD2, each matching 5 bases. The CDR3 contains 16 residues. Per the germline V gene, CDR1 is MNHNS and CDR2 is SASEGT. Trimming removed 1 base at V and 5 bases at J, with 15 bases between. The DNA of the CDR3 is TGTGCCAGCAGTGAAGAAAACCCGGAGGACAACAATGAGCAGTTCTTC. This codes for CASSEENPEDNNEQFF.